This T cell receptor (beta chain) was sequenced in a study of CD8 T cells in Susac syndrome. Regarding the study as a whole: The study conceded that its TCR sequencing and HLA analysis involved relatively few individuals.

TCR beta sequencing was performed on blood CD8+ and CD4+ T cells. The study used treatment-naive patients who had stable or active relapsing-remitting disease as multiple sclerosis controls. The V gene's germline CDR1 is SGDLS and CDR2 YYNGEE. V gave up 3 bases and J gave up 2 bases; unmatched junction bases: 6. This CDR3 has 15 amino acids. With random hexamers, roughly 0.45 to 1 ug RNA was reverse transcribed. Amplification of TCR beta CDR3 spanned 54 Vbeta and 13 Jbeta via immunoSEQ multiplex PCR. TCRdb analysed the immunoSEQ multiplex PCR reads with MiXCR anew, one entry per CDR3 protein. This sample has about 280,000 distinct CDR3 sequences, with roughly 84% found just once. Turning to this clonotype: Its target is unknown.

This receptor was obtained from a human donor with multiple sclerosis. The rearrangement joins TRBV9 to TRBJ2-7; the match to TRBD1 covers 9 bases. Sequencing input: CD8+ T cells from PBMCs. The CDR3 loop reads CASSASGTGTYEQYF. The CDR3 bases are TGTGCCAGCAGCGCTTCCGGGACAGGGACCTACGAGCAGTACTTC.